This T cell receptor beta chain was sequenced for a study of identical twins. Findings and limits, study-wide: The presence of invariant MAIT and iNKT cells could partly confound analyses of zero-insertion sequences. Cross-sectional statistical analysis, not tracking of the same donors, underpinned the conclusions. Cord blood beta clonotypes that were abundant carried fewer insertions, and memory repertoires showed no such trend.

TCRdb itself ran the 5' RACE reads through MiXCR, one entry per CDR3 protein. This table has hundreds of thousands of distinct CDR3 sequences, roughly an eighth appearing once. This CDR3 region has 14 residues. V was pared by 10 bases and J by 1 base, with 13 bases between. Per germline, CDR1 WNHNN and CDR2 SYGVQD (reference sequence). This clonotype was observed a handful of times. Its antigen remains unidentified. Separately, the same data were catalogued under a study of yellow fever vaccine responses in identical twins.

This TCR was recovered from a young woman in good health. This chain uses TRBV10-1 with TRBJ2-2; D is uncertain. The specimen sequenced was PBMCs. The CDR3 is CATRFDMNTGELFF. The CDR3 coding sequence is TGCGCCACCAGGTTCGACATGAACACCGGGGAGCTGTTTTTT.